This entry lists 6 T cell receptor beta chains sequenced from one sample in a study of blood T cell repertoires in COVID-19. Some clones are missing from TCRdb's copy, which holds only in-frame ones; the method was immunoSEQ multiplex PCR. The table shows about 190,000 clones, with roughly 86% occurring only once. Material: PBMCs or T cells enriched from blood (not recorded which). These receptors came from a woman in her twenties or thirties who had recovered from COVID-19.

This chain links TRBV28 with TRBJ2-5; D is possibly TRBD1 (5 bases). Trimming cost V 5 bases and J 1 base, with 17 bases left between them. From germline, CDR1 is MDHEN and CDR2 SYDVKM. This CDR3 has 16 amino acids. The CDR3 nucleotides are TGTGCCAGCAGTAGGACAAGAGGAATAATCCAAGAGACCCAGTACTTC. Translating it yields CASSRTRGIIQETQYF.

The chain is built from TRBV5-6 and TRBJ1-5; D remains ambiguous. The CDR3 has 14 residues. Germline V gene data show CDR1 as SGHDT and CDR2 as YYEEEE. Trimming cost V 2 bases and J 3 bases, with 9 bases left between them. The CDR3 sequence is CASSLGVVNQPQHF. The CDR3, as DNA: TGTGCCAGCAGCTTAGGAGTAGTCAATCAGCCCCAGCATTTT.

The rearrangement links TRBV5-8 to TRBJ2-7; D remains unclear. Trimming removed 4 bases from V and 2 bases from J, with 16 bases in between. CDR3 size: 15 residues. CDR1 and CDR2 (germline): SGHTS, YDEGEE. CDR3 bases: TGTGCCAGCAGCAAACCCACAGAACTGACCTACGAGCAGTACTTC. This translates into CASSKPTELTYEQYF.

The chain joins TRBV15 to TRBJ2-2; possibly TRBD2 for D (6 bases). CDR1 and CDR2 from the germline V gene are LNHNV and YYDKDF (reference sequence). The V end lost 3 bases, the J end lost 0 bases, and 8 bases lay between the germline ends. The CDR3 has 15 residues. For the CDR3, the DNA is TGTGCCACCAGCAGGGGGGGAACGAACACCGGGGAGCTGTTTTTT. It translates to CATSRGGTNTGELFF.

The chain has TRBV10-3 and TRBJ2-7; D might be TRBD2 (5 bases). The CDR3 loop spans 13 amino acids. Trimming removed 2 bases from V and 0 bases from J, with 5 bases in between. The germline CDR1 and CDR2 sequences are ENHRY and SYGVKD. This chain's CDR3 is CAISEGLSYEQYF. The DNA for the CDR3 is TGTGCCATCAGTGAGGGACTCTCCTACGAGCAGTACTTC.

This sequence joins TRBV27 and TRBJ1-1; D is perhaps TRBD1 (5 bases). Germline assignment: CDR1 MNHEY and CDR2 SMNVEV (reference sequence). V was cut by 1 base and J by 7 bases, with 13 bases left in between. This CDR3 has 14 residues. The CDR3 sequence is CASSLYTGHIEAFF. As DNA, the CDR3 is TGTGCCAGCAGTTTATATACCGGACATATTGAAGCTTTCTTT.